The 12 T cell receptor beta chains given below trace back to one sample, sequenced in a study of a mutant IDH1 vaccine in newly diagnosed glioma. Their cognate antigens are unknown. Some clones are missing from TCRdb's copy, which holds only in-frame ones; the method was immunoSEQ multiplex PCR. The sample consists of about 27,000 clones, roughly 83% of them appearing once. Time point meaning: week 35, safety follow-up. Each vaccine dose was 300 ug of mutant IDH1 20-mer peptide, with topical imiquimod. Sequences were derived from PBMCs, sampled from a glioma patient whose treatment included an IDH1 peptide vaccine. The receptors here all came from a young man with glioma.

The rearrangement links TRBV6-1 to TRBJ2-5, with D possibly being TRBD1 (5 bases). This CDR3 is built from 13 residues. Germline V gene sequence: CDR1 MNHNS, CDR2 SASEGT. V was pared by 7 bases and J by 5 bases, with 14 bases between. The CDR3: CASTETAQETQYF. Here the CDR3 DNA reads TGTGCCAGCACTGAGACAGCTCAGGAGACCCAGTACTTC.

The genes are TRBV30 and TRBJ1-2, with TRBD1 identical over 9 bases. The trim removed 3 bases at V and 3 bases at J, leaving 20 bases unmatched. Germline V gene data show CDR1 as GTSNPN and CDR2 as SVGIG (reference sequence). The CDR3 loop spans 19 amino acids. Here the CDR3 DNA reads TGTGCCTGGAGCCCAGCCCCTACTCATCCGGGACAGGGTGACTATGGCTACACCTTC. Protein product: CAWSPAPTHPGQGDYGYTF.

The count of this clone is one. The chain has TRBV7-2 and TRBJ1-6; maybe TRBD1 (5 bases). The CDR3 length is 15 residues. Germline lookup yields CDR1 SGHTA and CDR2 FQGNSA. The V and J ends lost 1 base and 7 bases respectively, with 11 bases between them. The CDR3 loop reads CASSLGRAGNSPLHF. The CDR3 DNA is TGTGCCAGCAGCTTAGGCAGGGCAGGAAATTCACCCCTCCACTTT.

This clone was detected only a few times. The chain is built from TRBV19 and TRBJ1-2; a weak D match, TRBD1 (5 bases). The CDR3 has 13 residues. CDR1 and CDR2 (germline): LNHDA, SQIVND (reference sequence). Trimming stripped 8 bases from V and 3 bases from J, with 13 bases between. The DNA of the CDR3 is TGTGCCAGTGAGGGCAGGGAAGACTATGGCTACACCTTC. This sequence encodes CASEGREDYGYTF.

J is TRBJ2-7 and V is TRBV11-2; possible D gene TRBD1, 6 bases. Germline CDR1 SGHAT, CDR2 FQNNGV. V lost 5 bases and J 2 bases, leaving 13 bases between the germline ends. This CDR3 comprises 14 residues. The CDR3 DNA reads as TGTGCCAGCAGCCGGACAGTTCGAACCTACGAGCAGTACTTC. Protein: CASSRTVRTYEQYF.

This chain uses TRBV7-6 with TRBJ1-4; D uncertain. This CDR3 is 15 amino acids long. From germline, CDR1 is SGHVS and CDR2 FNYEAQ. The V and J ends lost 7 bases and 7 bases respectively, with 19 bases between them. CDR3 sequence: CASTQILAGSEKLFF. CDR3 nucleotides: TGTGCCAGCACCCAAATCCTGGCAGGCTCTGAAAAACTGTTTTTT.

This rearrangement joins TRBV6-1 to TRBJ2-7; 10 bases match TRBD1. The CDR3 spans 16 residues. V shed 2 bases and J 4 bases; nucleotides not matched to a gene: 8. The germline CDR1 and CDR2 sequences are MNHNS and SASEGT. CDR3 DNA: TGTGCCAGCAGTGAACCGCCGGGGGACAGGGGTTACGAGCAGTACTTC. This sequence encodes CASSEPPGDRGYEQYF.

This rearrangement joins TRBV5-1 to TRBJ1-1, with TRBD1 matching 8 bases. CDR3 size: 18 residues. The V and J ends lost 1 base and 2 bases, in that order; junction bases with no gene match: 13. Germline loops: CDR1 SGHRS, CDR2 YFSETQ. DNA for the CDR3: TGCGCCAGCAGCTTGACCTACGGACAGGGAGGAGGAAACACTGAAGCTTTCTTT. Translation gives CASSLTYGQGGGNTEAFF.

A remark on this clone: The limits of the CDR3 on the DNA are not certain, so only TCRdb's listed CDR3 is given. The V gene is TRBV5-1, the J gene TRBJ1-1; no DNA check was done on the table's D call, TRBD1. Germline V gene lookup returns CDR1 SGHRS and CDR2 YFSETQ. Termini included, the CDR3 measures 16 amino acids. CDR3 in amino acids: CASSSGLSGVNTEAFF.

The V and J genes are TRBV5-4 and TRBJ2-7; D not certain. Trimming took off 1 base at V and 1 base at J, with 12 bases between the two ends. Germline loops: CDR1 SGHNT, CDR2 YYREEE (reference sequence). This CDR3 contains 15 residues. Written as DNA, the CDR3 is TGTGCCAGCAGCTTGCTTGATTTGGGGTCCTACGAGCAGTACTTC. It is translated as CASSLLDLGSYEQYF.

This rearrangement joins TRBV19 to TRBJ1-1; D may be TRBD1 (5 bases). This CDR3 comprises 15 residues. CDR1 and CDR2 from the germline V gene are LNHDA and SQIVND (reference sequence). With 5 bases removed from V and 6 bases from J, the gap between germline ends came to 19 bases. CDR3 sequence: CASSGFLGRGSEAFF. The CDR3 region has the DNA TGTGCCAGTAGTGGGTTCTTAGGGAGGGGCTCTGAAGCTTTCTTT.

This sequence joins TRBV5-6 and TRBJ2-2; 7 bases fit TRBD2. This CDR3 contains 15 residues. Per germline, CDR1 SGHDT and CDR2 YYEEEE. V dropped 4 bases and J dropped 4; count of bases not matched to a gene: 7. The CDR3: CASSLGGGGTGELFF. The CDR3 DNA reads TGTGCCAGCAGCCTAGGCGGGGGAGGCACCGGGGAGCTGTTTTTT.